This T cell receptor beta chain was obtained from a study of tumor and adjacent non-tumor tissue in lung cancer. Points from the study as a whole: Tumor repertoires had a smaller top 100 clone share than normal lung. Significantly higher TCR diversity was found in tumor than normal lung.

The library came from three nested PCR rounds adapted from ARM-PCR protocols. TCRdb independently ran MiXCR on the multiplex PCR reads; one entry per CDR3 protein. The sample lists 60,000 to 65,000 distinct CDR3 sequences; 61% were seen once. This sample's RNA came from whole unsorted tissue. Distant lung tissue was collected more than 3 cm away from the tumor edge. The germline CDR1 and CDR2 sequences are SGHAT and FQNNGV. This CDR3 comprises 13 residues. As to this clonotype: What it binds is unknown. A junction boundary mismatches the germline segment, possibly from a read error.

The rearrangement links TRBV11-2 to TRBJ1-5, with no clear D. The sample taken for sequencing was distant non-tumor lung tissue. This clonotype originated in a man in his 70s with non-small cell lung cancer. CDR3 sequence (DNA): TGCGTCAGCAGCTTAGCACCCGAGGGGCCCCAGCATTTT. This gives the protein CVSSLAPEGPQHF.